A single T cell receptor beta chain is shown here with its context. This sample was included in a study of OX40 agonist ivuxolimab in advanced cancers. Study-wide background: Head and neck, renal cell, melanoma or hepatocellular carcinoma were the cancers that dose-escalation patients had. Among those treated, three patients had partial responses, one with hepatocellular carcinoma and two with cutaneous melanoma.

The CDR3 length is 16 residues. The ends were cut back, 1 base at V and 1 base at J, with 13 bases in the middle. Germline lookup yields CDR1 LGHNA and CDR2 YNFKEQ. Profiling relied on immunoSEQ multiplex PCR, and the TCRdb table lists in-frame clones only, not all of them. Among approximately 86,000 clones listed, more than 75% were seen once. Peripheral blood came from all dose cohorts at three timepoints. This sequence originates from an adult with an advanced solid tumor such as melanoma, head and neck, liver or kidney cancer. The source was CD4+ or CD8+ T cells sorted from blood, collected in a trial of the OX40 agonist ivuxolimab. The rearrangement joins TRBV4-2 to TRBJ1-1; D call uncertain. CDR3 sequence (DNA): TGTGCCAGCAGCCAAGGATCGAGCAGTGAGAACACTGAAGCTTTCTTT. Amino acid sequence: CASSQGSSSENTEAFF.